This is a list of T cell receptor beta chains from one sample in a study of blood T cells in healthy people across ages. In TCRdb, the 5' RACE reads were re-called with MiXCR into one record per CDR3 protein. The sample includes 550,000 to 700,000 distinct CDR3 sequences, roughly 28% seen only once; the top ten take 18%. The sequenced sample was blood. The receptors were sampled from a woman in her 70s in good health. The CDR3 runs from the conserved cysteine through the conserved F or W. Each record gives: D gene, clone size, J gene, V gene, CDR3 DNA, CDR3 protein. The D gene is left open where the match is weak. Only part of the rows carry a size: once, few, many, or a class if the clone is expanded.

D: TRBD1; size: once; J: TRBJ2-1; V: TRBV2; DNA: TGTGCCAGCAGCCGCCGGGGACAGTCGGCGGCTGAGCAGTTCTTC; CDR3: CASSRRGQSAAEQFF
D: .; size: .; J: TRBJ2-7; V: TRBV20-1; DNA: TGCAGTGCTAGAGTTACAGGGCTCCCCTACGAGCAGTACTTC; CDR3: CSARVTGLPYEQYF
D: TRBD2; size: .; J: TRBJ2-1; V: TRBV4-3; DNA: TGCGCCAGCAGCTTCTCTAGCGGGGGGAACAATGAGCAGTTCTTC; CDR3: CASSFSSGGNNEQFF
D: TRBD1; size: .; J: TRBJ2-7; V: TRBV19; DNA: TGTGCCAGTAGTACGCAGGGACAGGGACGCGAGCAGTACTTC; CDR3: CASSTQGQGREQYF
D: .; size: .; J: TRBJ1-4; V: TRBV20-1; DNA: TGCAGTACCAGAAGGAATGAAAAACTGTTTTTT; CDR3: CSTRRNEKLFF
D: .; size: .; J: TRBJ2-7; V: TRBV24-1; DNA: TGTGCCACCAGTGATTTGCCCGGGGGCGAGCAGTACTTC; CDR3: CATSDLPGGEQYF
D: TRBD2; size: .; J: TRBJ2-1; V: TRBV11-1; DNA: TGTGCCAGCAGCCCGTATAGCGGGTCTAACAATGAGCAGTTCTTC; CDR3: CASSPYSGSNNEQFF
D: TRBD1; size: .; J: TRBJ1-3; V: TRBV7-2; DNA: TGTGCCAGCAGGGAACCGGGACAGGGGCGAGGAAACACCATATATTTT; CDR3: CASREPGQGRGNTIYF
D: TRBD2; size: .; J: TRBJ2-5; V: TRBV20-1; DNA: TGCAGTGCTAGAGAGGGGGGGGATGGAGGAGAGACCCAGTACTTC; CDR3: CSAREGGDGGETQYF
D: .; size: .; J: TRBJ1-2; V: TRBV10-3; DNA: TGTGCCATCACCTCGACAGGCTCCGGCTACACCTTC; CDR3: CAITSTGSGYTF
D: TRBD2; size: few; J: TRBJ2-3; V: TRBV5-1; DNA: TGCGCCAGCAGCTTGGGACAGCGGGGAGATACGCAGTATTTT; CDR3: CASSLGQRGDTQYF
D: .; size: .; J: TRBJ2-3; V: TRBV20-1; DNA: TGCAGTGCTGAGAGGGCAGGGGCCCATAGGGGTACGCAGTATTTT; CDR3: CSAERAGAHRGTQYF
D: .; size: few; J: TRBJ2-5; V: TRBV7-2; DNA: TGTGCCAGCAGCTTGGTGACAGGTCGGACCCAGTACTTC; CDR3: CASSLVTGRTQYF
D: .; size: many; J: TRBJ2-2; V: TRBV6-2/TRBV6-3; DNA: TGTGCCAGCAGAGCCGGGGCTACCGGGGAGCTGTTTTTT; CDR3: CASRAGATGELFF
D: .; size: .; J: TRBJ1-3; V: TRBV5-4; DNA: TGTGCCAGCAGCTTGGCTTTGGCGACCTCTGGAAACACCATATATTTT; CDR3: CASSLALATSGNTIYF
D: .; size: few; J: TRBJ2-2; V: TRBV9; DNA: TGTGCCAGCAGCGTAGTTGCGAACACCGGGGAGCTGTTTTTT; CDR3: CASSVVANTGELFF
D: .; size: .; J: TRBJ2-2; V: TRBV24-1; DNA: TGTGCCACCAGTGATACCTCCGGGACACCAAAGGAGCTGTTTTTT; CDR3: CATSDTSGTPKELFF
D: .; size: .; J: TRBJ1-4; V: TRBV6-2/TRBV6-3; DNA: TGTGCCAGCAGTTACTCGATGTTCCCCCGGAGGAAACTGTTTTTT; CDR3: CASSYSMFPRRKLFF
D: .; size: .; J: TRBJ1-2; V: TRBV12-3/TRBV12-4; DNA: TGTGCCAGCAGTGTGCAGACAGGCCTCTATGGCTACACCTTC; CDR3: CASSVQTGLYGYTF
D: TRBD2; size: .; J: TRBJ2-1; V: TRBV27; DNA: TGTGCCAGCAGTTTACCCCTAGCGGGGTTCAATGAGCAGTTCTTC; CDR3: CASSLPLAGFNEQFF
D: .; size: many; J: TRBJ2-7; V: TRBV5-1; DNA: TGCGCCAGCAGCTCGACGGGGCGATCCTACGAGCAGTACTTC; CDR3: CASSSTGRSYEQYF
D: .; size: .; J: TRBJ2-7; V: TRBV4-3; DNA: TGCGCCAGCAGCCAAGGGGTTAGACCTTCGGCCTACGAGCAGTACTTC; CDR3: CASSQGVRPSAYEQYF
D: .; size: .; J: TRBJ2-1; V: TRBV6-2/TRBV6-3; DNA: TGTGCCAGCATTTCTGCAGGAGAGTACAATGAGCAGTTCTTC; CDR3: CASISAGEYNEQFF
D: .; size: many; J: TRBJ1-1; V: TRBV7-2; DNA: TGTGCCAGCAGCTTAGGGGGTCTCACTGAAGCTTTCTTT; CDR3: CASSLGGLTEAFF
D: .; size: few; J: TRBJ2-3; V: TRBV5-1; DNA: TGCGCCAGCAGCGGACAGTCTAGCACAGATACGCAGTATTTT; CDR3: CASSGQSSTDTQYF
D: TRBD1; size: .; J: TRBJ1-4; V: TRBV4-1; DNA: TGCGCCAGCAGCTTCAGACAGGGATCGGAGGAAAAACTGTTTTTT; CDR3: CASSFRQGSEEKLFF
D: .; size: few; J: TRBJ2-3; V: TRBV29-1; DNA: TGCAGCGGAAGAGTCGGGGGCGTCACAGATACGCAGTATTTT; CDR3: CSGRVGGVTDTQYF
D: .; size: once; J: TRBJ2-7; V: TRBV6-2/TRBV6-3; DNA: TGTGCCCGCTATGGAAAGGACATATTGGGCGAGCAGTACTTC; CDR3: CARYGKDILGEQYF
D: .; size: few; J: TRBJ2-1; V: TRBV3-1; DNA: TGTGCCAGCACCACCAAGATCCATAGTGAGGGGAACTCCTACAATGAGCAGTTCTTC; CDR3: CASTTKIHSEGNSYNEQFF
D: .; size: .; J: TRBJ1-5; V: TRBV6-2/TRBV6-3; DNA: TGTGCCAGCAGCTACCCCTTTCGCGCAGGCAATCAGCCCCAGCATTTT; CDR3: CASSYPFRAGNQPQHF
D: .; size: .; J: TRBJ1-1; V: TRBV7-9; DNA: TGTGCCAGCAGCGCCCCCCCCGGGACGAGGGCTGAAGCTTTCTTT; CDR3: CASSAPPGTRAEAFF
D: TRBD2; size: .; J: TRBJ2-7; V: TRBV12-3/TRBV12-4; DNA: TGTGCCAGCCGCCTTAATAGCGGGGGGGCCTGGCCCGAGCAGTACTTC; CDR3: CASRLNSGGAWPEQYF
D: .; size: .; J: TRBJ2-2; V: TRBV20-1; DNA: TGCAGTGCTAGTCCCAGGCCTTCGGCCGGGGAGCTGTTTTTT; CDR3: CSASPRPSAGELFF
D: .; size: .; J: TRBJ1-2; V: TRBV7-2; DNA: TGTGCCAGCAGCTTCTATACAGTGGATGGCTACACCTTC; CDR3: CASSFYTVDGYTF
D: .; size: .; J: TRBJ1-2; V: TRBV20-1; DNA: TGCAGTGCTAGCCAGGATATCTATGGCTACACCTTC; CDR3: CSASQDIYGYTF
D: .; size: few; J: TRBJ2-2; V: TRBV25-1; DNA: TGTGCCAGCAGTGCCAGGGCCCGAGGCGGGGAGCTGTTTTTT; CDR3: CASSARARGGELFF